Listed here are 8 T cell receptor beta chains from one sample, sequenced in a study of identical twins. TCRdb re-analysed the 5' RACE reads in MiXCR, keeping a single row per CDR3 protein. The table shows some 1,600,000 distinct CDR3 sequences, with more than 30% occurring only once. Source material: cord blood. Every receptor here comes from a newborn girl in good health.

J is TRBJ2-2 and V is TRBV5-1; 8 nucleotides agree with TRBD1. Germline CDR1 and CDR2: SGHRS and YFSETQ. The CDR3 spans 14 residues. The trim removed 5 bases at V and 1 base at J, leaving 1 base unmatched. CDR3 sequence reads: CASRTGENTGELFF. The CDR3 DNA is TGCGCCAGCAGGACAGGGGAGAACACCGGGGAGCTGTTTTTT.

For this clonotype: A much larger clone lies a single base off, so this may be a read error. V is TRBV29-1 and J is TRBJ2-7; TRBD2 matches at 9 bases. CDR1 is SQVTM, CDR2 ANQGSEA, per germline. V lost 6 bases, J lost 7 bases, and 13 bases stayed unmatched. The CDR3 consists of 14 residues. The CDR3: CSVGTSLLYNEQYF. The CDR3 DNA follows: TGCAGCGTGGGGACTAGCCTCCTGTACAATGAGCAGTACTTC.

This chain uses TRBV2 with TRBJ2-2; the D gene could be TRBD1 or TRBD2 (5 bases each). V was trimmed by 6 bases and J by 1 base, leaving 9 bases between them. The CDR3 length is 14 residues. Germline values: CDR1 SNHLY, CDR2 FYNNEI. CDR3 nucleotides: TGTGCCAGCAGGAGGGACGGGAACACCGGGGAGCTGTTTTTT. Residues: CASRRDGNTGELFF. Together with reference TRBV2 and TRBJ2-2, the CDR3 gives the full variable domain: EPEVTQTPSHQVTQMGQEVILRCVPISNHLYFYWYRQILGQKVEFLVSFYNNEISEKSEIFDDQFSVERPDGSNFTLKIRSTKLEDSAMYFCASRRDGNTGELFFGEGSRLTVL.

In the case of this clonotype: This is likely a read error, given that the CDR3 carries no conserved phenylalanine or tryptophan at its end. The genes are TRBV3-1 and TRBJ1-2, with 7 bases matching TRBD1. Germline V gene lookup returns CDR1 LGHDT and CDR2 YNNKEL (reference sequence). The J segment lost 2 bases and the V segment lost 4 bases, leaving 4 bases of the junction unmatched. The CDR3 is 14 amino acids. CDR3 sequence (DNA): TGTGCCAGCAGCCGACAGGGAGGAAACTATGGCTACACCGTC. This sequence encodes CASSRQGGNYGYTV.

This chain uses TRBV7-9 with TRBJ1-1; 7 positions agree with TRBD1. This CDR3 region has 16 residues. V shed 0 bases, J shed 1 base, and the junction held 5 bases outside the gene matches. Germline-derived CDR1 and CDR2 are SEHNR and FQNEAQ (reference sequence). The CDR3: CASSLADRPTNTEAFF. In DNA, the CDR3 is TGTGCCAGCAGCTTAGCGGACAGGCCCACGAACACTGAAGCTTTCTTT.

This clonotype was seen once. One base away lies a much larger clone, so this may be a sequencing read error. The rearrangement links TRBV24-1 to TRBJ2-1, with 9 bases identical to TRBD1. Germline V CDR1 and CDR2: KGHDR, SFDVKD. This CDR3 is 14 amino acids long. Here the CDR3 reads CASSTGGAVDEQFF. The CDR3 DNA sequence: TGTGCCTCCAGTACAGGGGGCGCGGTGGATGAGCAGTTCTTC.

This clonotype was counted at least ten times. The rearrangement joins TRBV7-2 to TRBJ2-3; 10 bases map to TRBD2. CDR1 and CDR2 (germline): SGHTA, FQGNSA. The CDR3 runs to 17 residues. Unmatched junction bases numbered 10, after V lost 5 bases and J lost 2 bases. The CDR3 DNA is TGTGCCAGCAGCCTCGGACTAGCGGTGCTCCTCACAGATACGCAGTATTTT. This gives the protein CASSLGLAVLLTDTQYF.

The rearrangement links TRBV10-3 to TRBJ2-7; D might be TRBD2 (5 bases). The CDR3 sequence is 14 residues long. Germline lookup yields CDR1 ENHRY and CDR2 SYGVKD. With 4 bases removed from V and 3 bases from J, the gap between germline ends came to 13 bases. The CDR3 spells CAISGQSRDYEQYF. The CDR3 DNA sequence: TGTGCCATCAGTGGGCAAAGTCGGGACTACGAGCAGTACTTC.